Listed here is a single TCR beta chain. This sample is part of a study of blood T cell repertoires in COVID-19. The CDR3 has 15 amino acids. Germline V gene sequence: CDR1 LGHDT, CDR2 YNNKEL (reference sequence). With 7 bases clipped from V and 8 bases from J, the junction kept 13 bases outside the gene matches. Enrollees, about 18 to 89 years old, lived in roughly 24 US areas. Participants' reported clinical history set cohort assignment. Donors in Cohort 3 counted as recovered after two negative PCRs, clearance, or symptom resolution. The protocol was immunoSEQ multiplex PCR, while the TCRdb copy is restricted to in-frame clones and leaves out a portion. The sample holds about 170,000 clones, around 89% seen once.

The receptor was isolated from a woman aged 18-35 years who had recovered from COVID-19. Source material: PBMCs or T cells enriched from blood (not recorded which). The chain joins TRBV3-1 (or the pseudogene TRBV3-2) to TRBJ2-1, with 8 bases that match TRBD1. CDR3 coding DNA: TGTGCCAGCACCCCTTCCCCAGGGGGCGACTATGAGCAGTTCTTC. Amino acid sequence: CASTPSPGGDYEQFF.